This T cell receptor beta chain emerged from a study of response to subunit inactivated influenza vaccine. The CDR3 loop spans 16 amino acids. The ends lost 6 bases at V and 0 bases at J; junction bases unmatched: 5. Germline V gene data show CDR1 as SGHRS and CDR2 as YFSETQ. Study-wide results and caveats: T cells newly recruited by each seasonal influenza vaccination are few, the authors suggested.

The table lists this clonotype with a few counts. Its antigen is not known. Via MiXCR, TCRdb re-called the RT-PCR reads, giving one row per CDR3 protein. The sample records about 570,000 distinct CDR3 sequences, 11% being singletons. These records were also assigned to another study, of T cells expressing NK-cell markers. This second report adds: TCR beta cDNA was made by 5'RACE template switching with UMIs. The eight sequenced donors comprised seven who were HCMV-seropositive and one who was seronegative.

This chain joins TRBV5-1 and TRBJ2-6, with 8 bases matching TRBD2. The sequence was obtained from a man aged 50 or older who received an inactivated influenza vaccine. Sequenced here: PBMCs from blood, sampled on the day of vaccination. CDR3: CASTPGGSSGANVLTF. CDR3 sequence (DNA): TGCGCCAGCACCCCGGGGGGGAGCTCTGGGGCCAACGTCCTGACTTTC.